The 10 T cell receptor beta chains listed next were all sequenced from one sample in a study of blood T cell repertoires in COVID-19. Method: immunoSEQ multiplex PCR; TCRdb's copy keeps in-frame clones and lacks some. This sample has hundreds of thousands of clones; 75% to 90% occur once, and the top ten carry 2.1%. The sample comprised peripheral blood. The receptors stem from a woman in her thirties who had recovered from COVID-19.

The sample holds one count of this clone. V usage is TRBV5-1 and J usage is TRBJ2-1; TRBD2 aligns across 14 bases. The junction had 5 bases not matched to a gene; V was cut back by 4 bases and J by 5 bases. Germline CDR1 reads SGHRS; CDR2 reads YFSETQ. The CDR3 consists of 16 residues. CDR3 DNA sequence: TGCGCCAGCAGCCGAAGACTAGCGGGAGGGAACAATGAGCAGTTCTTC. Protein: CASSRRLAGGNNEQFF.

In its sample, this clone was seen once. This chain connects TRBV19 to TRBJ2-2; 9 bases line up with TRBD1. J lost 5 bases, V lost 8 bases, and 12 bases had no gene match. Germline loops: CDR1 LNHDA, CDR2 SQIVND (reference sequence). The CDR3 is 16 amino acids. CDR3 protein: CASRGQGSFWTGELFF. CDR3 DNA sequence: TGTGCCAGTCGCGGACAGGGGTCATTTTGGACCGGGGAGCTGTTTTTT. The full variable domain, in which reference TRBV19 and TRBJ2-2 provide the parts outside the CDR3, is DGGITQSPKYLFRKEGQNVTLSCEQNLNHDAMYWYRQDPGQGLRLIYYSQIVNDFQKGDIAEGYSVSREKKESFPLTVTSAQKNPTAFYLCASRGQGSFWTGELFFGEGSRLTVL.

Details on this clone: The same CDR3 is also encoded by other DNA sequences in this sample. The genes are TRBV20-1 and TRBJ1-1; D is undetermined. Trimming removed 6 bases at V and 2 bases at J, with 7 bases between. CDR1 and CDR2 (germline): DFQATT, SNEGSKA (reference sequence). This CDR3 has 11 residues. The CDR3 here is CSATGNTEAFF. For the CDR3, the DNA is TGCAGTGCGACGGGAAACACTGAAGCTTTCTTT.

This clone showed up just once. The chain couples TRBV6-5 to TRBJ1-4, with D tentatively TRBD1 (5 bases). Trimming removed 11 bases at V and 4 bases at J, with 14 bases between. This CDR3 comprises 13 residues. The germline V gene has CDR1 MNHEY and CDR2 SVGAGI. CDR3 nucleotide sequence: TGTGCCGGGGCAAGGGGAAATAATGAAAAACTGTTTTTT. This encodes CAGARGNNEKLFF.

The CDR3 here is CASSPQTPGYRNEQYF. In DNA, the CDR3 is TGTGCCAGCTCGCCCCAGACGCCGGGGTATCGGAACGAGCAGTACTTC. This rearrangement joins TRBV18 to TRBJ2-7; D perhaps matches TRBD2 (5 bases). The V gene lost 6 bases and the J gene lost 5 bases, with 23 bases spanning the gap. The CDR3 runs 16 residues. The germline V gene encodes CDR1 KGHSH and CDR2 LQKENI. The complete variable domain, with remaining parts taken from reference TRBV18 and TRBJ2-7, reads NAGVMQNPRHLVRRRGQEARLRCSPMKGHSHVYWYRQLPEEGLKFMVYLQKENIIDESGMPKERFSAEFPKEGPSILRIQQVVRGDSAAYFCASSPQTPGYRNEQYFGPGTRLTVT.

V usage is TRBV5-6 and J usage is TRBJ1-3, with D perhaps matching TRBD1 (6 bases). Looked up from germline, CDR1 is SGHDT and CDR2 is YYEEEE. Trimming pared 1 base from V and 0 bases from J, leaving 11 bases between. The CDR3 loop spans 16 amino acids. CDR3 in amino acids: CASSLLMDSSGNTIYF. The CDR3 bases are TGTGCCAGCAGCTTGCTTATGGACAGCTCTGGAAACACCATATATTTT.

The chain uses TRBV19 and TRBJ1-6; D gene ambiguous. The CDR3 is 13 amino acids. Germline V CDR1 and CDR2: LNHDA, SQIVND (reference sequence). The V gene lost 2 bases and the J gene lost 12 bases, with 11 bases spanning the gap. This CDR3 reads CASSISFRRPLHF. The CDR3 nucleotides are TGTGCCAGTAGTATAAGCTTTAGGAGACCCCTCCACTTT.

V gene TRBV3-1 (or the pseudogene TRBV3-2) combines with J gene TRBJ2-7, with D uncertain. The CDR3 has 13 amino acids. V lost 4 bases, J lost 4 bases, and 11 bases lay in between. Germline CDR1 and CDR2: LGHDT and YNNKEL (reference sequence). CDR3 in DNA: TGTGCCAGCAGCCGCCCGACTCCTTACGAGCAGTACTTC. Translated, it gives CASSRPTPYEQYF.

The chain combines TRBV7-2 with TRBJ1-1; D not certain. Germline values: CDR1 SGHTA, CDR2 FQGNSA. Between the trimmed V and J ends, which lost 2 bases and 2 bases, there was a span of 9 bases. CDR3 length equals 14 residues. The CDR3 bases are TGTGCCAGCAGCTTAAGTCCCAGAAACACTGAAGCTTTCTTT. The encoded protein is CASSLSPRNTEAFF.

This clone turned up a few times. DNA of the CDR3: TGTGCCAGCAGGTGGACAGGGACCGGGGAGCTGTTTTTT. Its protein is CASRWTGTGELFF. The genes are TRBV27 and TRBJ2-2, with 8 bases identical to TRBD1. Trimming at V came to 6 bases and at J to 5 bases, leaving 2 bases not matched to a gene. The CDR3 has 13 residues. From germline, CDR1 is MNHEY and CDR2 SMNVEV (reference sequence).